These 24 T cell receptor beta chains were sequenced from one sample in a study of T cell repertoires in cytomegalovirus infection. A single record per CDR3 protein comes from TCRdb applying MiXCR to the reads. This sample has some 250,000 distinct CDR3 sequences; approximately 9% occur once, and the top ten carry over 12%. Material: PBMCs. The receptors were gathered from a human donor in good health (CMV status not recorded). Some clones in this sample may be carry-over from other donors' samples.

The rearrangement uses TRBV2 and TRBJ2-7, with TRBD1 matching 9 bases. Germline V gives CDR1 SNHLY, CDR2 FYNNEI. The CDR3 contains 15 residues. Trimming cost V 6 bases and J 1 base; bases outside gene matches: 7. The CDR3 here is CASRSSGTGSYEQYF. In nucleotides, the CDR3 is TGTGCCAGCAGGAGCTCCGGGACAGGGTCCTACGAGCAGTACTTC.

This clonotype was seen at least ten times. V usage is TRBV12-3 or TRBV12-4 and J usage is TRBJ2-2; 7 positions agree with TRBD1. After removal of 6 bases from V and 1 base from J, the junction contained 5 bases not matched to a gene. The CDR3 runs 15 residues. CDR3 residues: CASRRTGRNTGELFF. As DNA, the CDR3 is TGTGCCAGCAGAAGGACAGGTCGGAACACCGGGGAGCTGTTTTTT.

The chain carries TRBV2 and TRBJ1-2; a weak D match, TRBD1 (6 bases). This CDR3 has 13 amino acids. The germline V gene has CDR1 SNHLY and CDR2 FYNNEI. Deletions cut 3 bases from V and 4 bases from J, with 9 bases between. The CDR3 DNA reads TGTGCCAGCAGTGATGGACAGATCTATGGCTACACCTTC. Protein sequence: CASSDGQIYGYTF.

There are many counts of this clonotype. The rearrangement joins TRBV7-9 to TRBJ2-1; D is ambiguous. CDR1 SEHNR and CDR2 FQNEAQ come from the germline V gene (reference sequence). The CDR3 has 15 amino acids. The ends were cut back, 5 bases at V and 3 bases at J, with 14 bases in the middle. The CDR3 spells CASSVGPTVYNEQFF. CDR3 DNA: TGTGCCAGCAGCGTCGGACCCACGGTCTACAATGAGCAGTTCTTC.

There are many counts of this clonotype. The chain joins TRBV7-2 to TRBJ2-5, with no clear D. The germline V gene encodes CDR1 SGHTA and CDR2 FQGNSA. There are 17 residues in the CDR3. V was pared by 0 bases and J by 5 bases, with 19 bases between. This CDR3 reads CASSLAEGIRGRETQYF. The CDR3, as DNA: TGTGCCAGCAGCTTAGCGGAAGGAATCCGTGGCAGGGAGACCCAGTACTTC.

There are many counts of this clonotype. The chain joins TRBV7-2 to TRBJ2-7, with 11 bases aligning to TRBD2. The CDR3 contains 15 residues. Germline lookup yields CDR1 SGHTA and CDR2 FQGNSA. J gave up 2 bases and V 3 bases, and 3 bases lay outside the gene matches. The CDR3 DNA sequence: TGTGCCAGCAGCTTTAGCGGGGGGGCCACCTACGAGCAGTACTTC. This codes for CASSFSGGATYEQYF.

This chain connects TRBV19 to TRBJ2-1; no clear D. Trimming shortened V by 1 base and J by 3 bases, and 10 bases separated the two germline ends. This CDR3 is built from 15 residues. Germline V gene sequence: CDR1 LNHDA, CDR2 SQIVND (reference sequence). The CDR3 region has the DNA TGTGCCAGTAGTATAGCGGGCGGCCTCTACAATGAGCAGTTCTTC. Amino acid sequence: CASSIAGGLYNEQFF.

A few counts support this clonotype. V usage is TRBV19 and J usage is TRBJ2-3; TRBD2 matches at 10 bases. Germline V gene sequence: CDR1 LNHDA, CDR2 SQIVND (reference sequence). After removal of 5 bases from V and 6 bases from J, the junction contained 8 bases not matched to a gene. CDR3 size: 15 residues. CDR3 residues: CASSPPRTSGDTQYF. The CDR3 nucleotides read TGTGCCAGTAGTCCCCCCCGGACTAGCGGCGATACGCAGTATTTT.

Ten or more counts support this clonotype. This rearrangement joins TRBV6-8 to TRBJ2-7; TRBD1 matches at 10 bases. From germline, CDR1 is MNHGY and CDR2 SAAAGT. With 6 bases clipped from V and 3 bases from J, the junction kept 5 bases outside the gene matches. The CDR3 is 14 residues long. Here the CDR3 reads CASSHGQGDYEQYF. The CDR3 region has the DNA TGTGCCAGCAGCCATGGACAGGGGGACTACGAGCAGTACTTC.

This clonotype was counted ten times or more. The V call is TRBV6-1, the J call TRBJ1-4; 7 bases match TRBD1. The CDR3 totals 15 residues. Germline V lookup: CDR1 MNHNS, CDR2 SASEGT. V lost 6 bases to trimming and J lost 4 bases; unmatched junction nucleotides: 8. The DNA of the CDR3 is TGTGCCAGCAGAGCTACGACAGGGCTTAATGAAAAACTGTTTTTT. Translating gives CASRATTGLNEKLFF.

There are a few counts of this clonotype. V usage is TRBV5-4 and J usage is TRBJ2-1, with TRBD2 matching over 8 bases. The CDR3 has 14 amino acids. Germline-derived CDR1 and CDR2 are SGHNT and YYREEE (reference sequence). The V and J ends lost 2 bases and 6 bases, in that order; junction bases with no gene match: 4. The CDR3 bases are TGTGCCAGCAGCTTTGGCGGGGGGACCAATGAGCAGTTCTTC. Its translation: CASSFGGGTNEQFF. Variable domain in full (rest from reference TRBV5-4 and TRBJ2-1): ETGVTQSPTHLIKTRGQQVTLRCSSQSGHNTVSWYQQALGQGPQFIFQYYREEENGRGNFPPRFSGLQFPNYSSELNVNALELDDSALYLCASSFGGGTNEQFFGPGTRLTVL.

In its sample, this clonotype was seen once. Since a much larger clone is just one base distant, this may be a read error. The chain carries TRBV28 and TRBJ2-1; D gene ambiguous. This CDR3 is 14 amino acids long. Trimming took 2 bases from V and 10 from J, leaving 15 bases between them. Germline CDR1 reads MDHEN; CDR2 reads SYDVKM. The CDR3 coding sequence is TGTGCCAGCAGTTTAGGGTCTATTGGGAAAGAGCAGTTCTTC. Protein product: CASSLGSIGKEQFF. Filled out from reference TRBV28 and TRBJ2-1, the complete variable domain reads DVKVTQSSRYLVKRTGEKVFLECVQDMDHENMFWYRQDPGLGLRLIYFSYDVKMKEKGDIPEGYSVSREKKERFSLILESASTNQTSMYLCASSLGSIGKEQFFGPGTRLTVL.

This clonotype occurred many times. The chain joins TRBV7-2 to TRBJ2-5, with 9 bases identical to TRBD2. Germline V gene lookup returns CDR1 SGHTA and CDR2 FQGNSA. J gave up 5 bases and V 0 bases, and 4 bases lay outside the gene matches. The CDR3 covers 15 residues. The DNA of the CDR3 is TGTGCCAGCAGCTTAGCAGCGGGAGGTCTGGAGACCCAGTACTTC. As protein: CASSLAAGGLETQYF.

This clonotype occurred many times. The chain couples TRBV7-3 to TRBJ2-2; possible D gene TRBD2, 5 bases. Germline assignment: CDR1 SGHTA and CDR2 FQGTGA. The V end lost 2 bases, the J end lost 5 bases, and 12 bases lay between the germline ends. The CDR3 has 15 amino acids. In nucleotides, the CDR3 is TGTGCCAGCAGCTTAGGAGGAAGATTAACCGGGGAGCTGTTTTTT. Translating it yields CASSLGGRLTGELFF.

Ten or more counts support this clonotype. The V call is TRBV7-6, the J call TRBJ2-3; 12 positions match TRBD2. With V trimmed by 5 bases and J by 0 bases, 6 bases remained unmatched. Germline loops: CDR1 SGHVS, CDR2 FNYEAQ. The length of the CDR3 is 17 residues. In DNA form, the CDR3 reads TGTGCCAGCAGCCCCCGGACTAGCGGGACTAGCACAGATACGCAGTATTTT. Residues: CASSPRTSGTSTDTQYF.

This clonotype came up many times. The rearrangement uses TRBV19 and TRBJ1-5, with D possibly matching TRBD1 (5 bases). The V end lost 5 bases, the J end lost 3 bases, and 11 bases lay between the germline ends. This CDR3 region has 14 residues. CDR1 LNHDA and CDR2 SQIVND come from the germline V gene (reference sequence). CDR3 bases: TGTGCCAGTAGTGGCGACAGCTACAATCAGCCCCAGCATTTT. It encodes CASSGDSYNQPQHF.

The chain couples TRBV6-5 to TRBJ2-7, with 7 positions matching TRBD2. V dropped 2 bases and J dropped 6; count of bases not matched to a gene: 4. Germline lookup yields CDR1 MNHEY and CDR2 SVGAGI. The CDR3 length is 13 residues. In nucleotides, the CDR3 is TGTGCCAGCAGTTACCGGGGGGAGAGCGAGCAGTACTTC. It yields the protein CASSYRGESEQYF.

This clonotype was counted ten times or more. V usage is TRBV12-3 or TRBV12-4 and J usage is TRBJ1-1; 7 positions match TRBD1. The length of the CDR3 is 13 residues. V was pared by 6 bases and J by 3 bases, with 4 bases of the junction left unmatched. The CDR3 is CASSPTGDTEAFF. CDR3 DNA sequence: TGTGCCAGCAGCCCCACAGGGGACACTGAAGCTTTCTTT.

This clonotype has more than one count but fewer than ten. The DNA of the CDR3 is TGTGCCAGCAGGCCGGGGCCCTACGAGCAGTACTTC. Protein: CASRPGPYEQYF. The rearrangement joins TRBV6-5 to TRBJ2-7; D tentatively reads TRBD1 or TRBD2 (5 bases each). V was pared by 6 bases and J by 2 bases, with 8 bases between. Germline lookup yields CDR1 MNHEY and CDR2 SVGAGI. The CDR3 length is 12 residues.

In this sample, this clonotype turned up many times. J is TRBJ1-2 and V is TRBV25-1, with TRBD1 matching 7 bases. V lost 2 bases, J lost 9 bases, and 3 bases stayed unmatched. This CDR3 contains 12 residues. In germline, CDR1 is MGHDK, CDR2 SYGVNS. For the CDR3, the DNA is TGTGCCAGCAGTGAACCGACAGGGAGCTACACCTTC. Translating it yields CASSEPTGSYTF.

This clonotype showed up many times. V is TRBV11-2 and J is TRBJ2-7, with TRBD1 matching over 7 bases. After removal of 5 bases from V and 10 bases from J, the junction contained 5 bases not matched to a gene. This CDR3 comprises 11 residues. The germline V gene encodes CDR1 SGHAT and CDR2 FQNNGV. In DNA, the CDR3 is TGTGCCAGCAGCCCCGACAGGGTTCAGTACTTC. Encoded protein: CASSPDRVQYF.

The chain is built from TRBV19 and TRBJ2-1, with 12 nucleotides matching TRBD2. CDR1 is LNHDA, CDR2 SQIVND, per germline (reference sequence). The CDR3 consists of 16 residues. Trimming at V came to 7 bases and at J to 4 bases, leaving 8 bases not matched to a gene. CDR3 nucleotides: TGTGCCAGTACCTCTAGCGGGGGGGCTTGGTACAATGAGCAGTTCTTC. Translation: CASTSSGGAWYNEQFF.

This clonotype was counted at least ten times. The chain is built from TRBV7-2 and TRBJ1-1; TRBD1 aligns across 9 bases. The germline V gene encodes CDR1 SGHTA and CDR2 FQGNSA. This CDR3 is 20 amino acids long. The junction had 19 bases not matched to a gene; V was cut back by 5 bases and J by 0 bases. CDR3 in amino acids: CASSLLASGQGAGLNTEAFF. Here the CDR3 DNA reads TGTGCCAGCAGCCTTCTAGCTTCGGGACAGGGTGCCGGGTTGAACACTGAAGCTTTCTTT.

V is TRBV28 and J is TRBJ2-7; D perhaps matches TRBD2 (5 bases). Germline-derived CDR1 and CDR2 are MDHEN and SYDVKM. The CDR3 runs 15 residues. Between the trimmed V and J ends, which lost 6 bases and 0 bases, there was a span of 15 bases. The CDR3 DNA is TGTGCCAGCAGATCATCAGGAGGAGACTCCTACGAGCAGTACTTC. Translating gives CASRSSGGDSYEQYF.